This paragraph reports one T cell receptor (beta chain). Its antigen is unidentified. Without the conserved terminal phenylalanine or tryptophan, this CDR3 likely stems from a read error. Donors had nominal health at sampling but likely had unrecorded immune exposures. The data originate from a study of cytomegalovirus exposure and HLA in healthy donors. Overall study: Among 150 million to 200 million T cells, an earlier analysis found about 110 million unique TCR beta sequences. The study's findings and limits: There were about 160 TCR beta chains listed as cytomegalovirus-associated.

PCR was performed using 60 Vbeta and 13 Jbeta primers. The protocol was immunoSEQ multiplex PCR, while the TCRdb copy is restricted to in-frame clones and leaves out a portion. Of 90,000 to 150,000 clones listed, around 84% were seen once; the top ten hold 3.3%. The CDR3 has 13 residues. V lost 4 bases and J 7 bases, leaving 12 bases between the germline ends. From germline, CDR1 is LGHNA and CDR2 YSLEER. This chain uses TRBV4-3 with TRBJ2-3, with a weak D call TRBD1 (6 bases). This receptor was taken from a woman aged 25 to 39 in good health and CMV-seropositive. What was sequenced was PBMCs. Written as DNA, the CDR3 is TGCGCCAGCAGCCCCGGACAGACTAATACGCAGTATCTT. Protein product: CASSPGQTNTQYL.